Detailed here is one T cell receptor (beta chain). The clone's antigen remains unknown. Per-base qualities were not stored, and no clone one base away is much larger. This sample is drawn from a study of PD-1 blockade in mismatch repair-deficient tumors (dated by TCRdb to about 2017). Regarding the complete study: Between late 2013 and September 2016, the trial enrolled 70 to 100 consecutive patients with around twelve mismatch repair-deficient cancer types, every one of whom had been previously treated and was progressing. Deep sequencing of TCR CDR3 regions was used to track tumor-associated T cell clones in peripheral blood of patients responding to PD-1 blockade.

The paper's findings and limits, for the study overall: Clones residing in the tumor, which were often undetectable in blood before treatment, expanded quickly after pembrolizumab and then contracted, generally before radiologic responses.

Including the terminal cysteine and phenylalanine, the CDR3 comprises 15 residues. The read is trimmed to its CDR3 DNA, 45 bases read in frame from base 1. CDR1 and CDR2, per the germline V gene, are MGHRA and YSYEKL. A distance of 9 bases separates the germline ends of V and J, which lose 6 bases and 0 bases respectively. Mismatch repair deficiency was established in every enrolled patient by polymerase chain reaction or immunohistochemistry. TCR sequencing was performed for a few patients who responded to pembrolizumab therapy. Pembrolizumab PD-1 blockade was prospectively tested in advanced mismatch repair-deficient cancers, regardless of tissue of origin, in the phase II trial. Peripheral blood T cell samples were collected serially, before PD-1 blockade began and at several time points afterward. Blood sampling time points were reported as weeks after the first dose of pembrolizumab. Libraries came from the immunoSEQ multiplex PCR assay. This immuneACCESS table, as held by TCRdb, lists in-frame sequences with V and J called but not all clones. Of the missing ones, under half trace to an unresolved V gene in checked studies; the others have no known cause. The table for this sample lists 60,000 to 75,000 clones; about 87% of them were counted only once. The biggest ten clones account for roughly 13% of the sample.

The TCR sequence derives from an adult with mismatch repair-deficient cancer. This material consisted of peripheral blood, taken 52 weeks after starting pembrolizumab. In this chain, TRBV4-1 is recombined with TRBJ2-6; no D gene can be assigned with confidence. The CDR3 loop reads CASSPFHSGANVLTF. At the DNA level, the sequence is TGCGCCAGCAGTCCCTTCCACTCTGGGGCCAACGTCCTGACTTTC.